These 2 T cell receptor beta chains came from one sample sequenced in a study of blood T cell repertoires in COVID-19. Generated by immunoSEQ multiplex PCR, the TCRdb table keeps only in-frame clones and is missing some. The sample has around 130,000 clones, about 80% seen once; the top ten hold 2.4%. Sequenced: PBMCs or T cells enriched from blood (not recorded which). These receptors came from a man aged 35 to 55 with acute COVID-19.

The rearrangement joins TRBV6-5 to TRBJ1-5; D not resolved. This CDR3 contains 14 residues. The ends were cut back, 4 bases at V and 3 bases at J, with 10 bases in the middle. Germline-derived CDR1 and CDR2 are MNHEY and SVGAGI. The CDR3 region is CASSSEGSNQPQHF. The CDR3 DNA reads TGTGCCAGCAGTTCCGAGGGTTCCAATCAGCCCCAGCATTTT.

The chain combines TRBV5-5 with TRBJ2-2; TRBD1 agrees at 7 bases. V trimming: 1 base; J trimming: 4 bases; junction bases outside the gene matches: 7. Per germline, CDR1 SGHKS and CDR2 YYEKEE (reference sequence). This CDR3 is 16 amino acids long. CDR3 coding DNA: TGTGCCAGCAGCTTGCCGACAGGGATGGGCACCGGGGAGCTGTTTTTT. Protein product: CASSLPTGMGTGELFF.